A single sample is the source of the 5 T cell receptor beta chains below, sequenced in a study of blood T cell repertoires in COVID-19. The protocol was immunoSEQ multiplex PCR, while the TCRdb copy is restricted to in-frame clones and leaves out a portion. The table lists around 230,000 clones, roughly 82% of them singletons. The sequenced material came from peripheral blood. The receptors come from a man in his forties who had recovered from COVID-19.

This clone was observed a handful of times. CDR3 amino acids: CASGGAGGPGYEQYF. The CDR3 DNA is TGTGCCAGCGGGGGAGCGGGGGGGCCTGGTTACGAGCAGTACTTC. The V and J genes are TRBV6-5 and TRBJ2-7, with 10 bases matching TRBD2. Germline V gene sequence: CDR1 MNHEY, CDR2 SVGAGI. V was pared by 8 bases and J by 4 bases, with 11 bases of the junction left unmatched. The CDR3 consists of 15 residues.

This clone was seen a single time. The V and J genes are TRBV29-1 and TRBJ2-7; 7 nucleotides match TRBD2. V trimming: 4 bases; J trimming: 4 bases; junction bases outside the gene matches: 4. The germline V gene encodes CDR1 SQVTM and CDR2 ANQGSEA. This CDR3 comprises 12 residues. This CDR3 is CSVGGGLYEQYF. Here the CDR3 DNA reads TGCAGCGTTGGGGGAGGGCTTTACGAGCAGTACTTC.

This clone was seen a single time. This same CDR3 is encoded by further DNA sequences in the sample. This chain links TRBV19 with TRBJ2-5; the D is unclear. Germline CDR1 reads LNHDA; CDR2 reads SQIVND (reference sequence). This CDR3 is built from 14 residues. Trimming left V 1 base short and J 1 base short, with 7 bases between. The chain's CDR3 is CASSIGGSQETQYF. CDR3 in DNA: TGTGCCAGTAGTATAGGTGGCAGCCAAGAGACCCAGTACTTC.

This clone appeared a single time. The chain has TRBV10-1 and TRBJ1-6; TRBD1 agrees at 7 bases. The V and J ends lost 2 bases and 8 bases, in that order; junction bases with no gene match: 3. This CDR3 region has 14 residues. CDR1 is WNHNN and CDR2 is SYGVQD in the germline V gene (reference sequence). The CDR3 DNA follows: TGCGCCAGCAGTGAGGGCAGGGGGGATTCACCCCTCCACTTT. Protein sequence: CASSEGRGDSPLHF.

J is TRBJ2-7 and V is TRBV9; D gene unclear. There are 13 residues in the CDR3. V was clipped by 0 bases and J by 7 bases, with 11 bases between them. CDR1 is SGDLS and CDR2 is YYNGEE in the germline V gene. This chain's CDR3 is CASSVAIAEEQYF. Written as DNA, the CDR3 is TGTGCCAGCAGCGTAGCCATCGCGGAGGAGCAGTACTTC.